This TCR beta chain emerged from a study of prognosis after radiotherapy for stage I lung cancer. Study-wide results and caveats: Tumor-specific reactivity of the expanded TCR clones remained undetermined. Post-therapy Shannon entropy was lower in patients developing distant metastases following stereotactic body radiation therapy. In patients receiving stereotactic body radiation therapy, unique TCR clone counts fell afterward, median about 10,000 versus 6,900.

This clonotype has only one observation. Its specificity is unknown. A read error may produce the germline difference seen at one junction end. Two rounds of multiplex PCR amplified TCR beta CDR3 from genomic DNA. Primers (each specific to one TRBV or TRBJ gene) were used in first-round PCR. TCRdb called the multiplex PCR reads again in MiXCR, with one record for every CDR3 protein. The repertoire holds about 18,000 distinct CDR3 sequences, with around 40% as singletons. Two time points each involved a draw of about 5.8 milliliters of peripheral blood. This receptor was obtained from a donor at least 50 years old with non-small cell lung cancer. Sequenced material: PBMCs, taken before or after stereotactic body radiation therapy (not recorded which).

CDR3 DNA sequence: TGTGCCACCAGTTATTTAAATGGACAGTACACCGGGGAGCTGTTTTTT. Amino acids: CATSYLNGQYTGELFF. This chain links TRBV24-1 with TRBJ2-2; the D gene is possibly TRBD1 (6 bases). The CDR3 loop spans 16 amino acids. Germline V gene data show CDR1 as KGHDR and CDR2 as SFDVKD.